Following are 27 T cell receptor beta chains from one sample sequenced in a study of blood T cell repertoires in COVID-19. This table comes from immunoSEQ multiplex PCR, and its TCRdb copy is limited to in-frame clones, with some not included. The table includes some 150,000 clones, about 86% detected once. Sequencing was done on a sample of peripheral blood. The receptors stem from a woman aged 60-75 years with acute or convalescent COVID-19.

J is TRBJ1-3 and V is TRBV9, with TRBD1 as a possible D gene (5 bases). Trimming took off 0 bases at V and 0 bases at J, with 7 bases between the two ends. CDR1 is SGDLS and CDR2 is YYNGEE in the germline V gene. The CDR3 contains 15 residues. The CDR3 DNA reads TGTGCCAGCAGCGTAGAAGGGGACTCTGGAAACACCATATATTTT. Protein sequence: CASSVEGDSGNTIYF.

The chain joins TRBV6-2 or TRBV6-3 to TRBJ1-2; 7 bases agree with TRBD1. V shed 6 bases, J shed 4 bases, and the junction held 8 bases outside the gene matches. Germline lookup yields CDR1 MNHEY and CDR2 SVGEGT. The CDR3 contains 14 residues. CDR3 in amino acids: CASSKQGIGYGYTF. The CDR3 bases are TGTGCCAGCAGCAAACAGGGGATCGGCTATGGCTACACCTTC.

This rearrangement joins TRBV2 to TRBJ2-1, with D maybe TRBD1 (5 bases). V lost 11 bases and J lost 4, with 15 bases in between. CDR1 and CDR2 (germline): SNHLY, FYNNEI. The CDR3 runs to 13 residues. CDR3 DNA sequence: TGTGCCGACCGTCAGGGCGGTTACAATGAGCAGTTCTTC. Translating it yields CADRQGGYNEQFF.

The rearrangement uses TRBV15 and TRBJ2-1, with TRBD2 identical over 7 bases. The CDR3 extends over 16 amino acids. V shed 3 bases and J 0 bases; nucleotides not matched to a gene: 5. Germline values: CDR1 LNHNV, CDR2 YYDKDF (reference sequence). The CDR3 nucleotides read TGTGCCACCAGCAGCGATCTAGCGGACTCCTACAATGAGCAGTTCTTC. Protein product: CATSSDLADSYNEQFF.

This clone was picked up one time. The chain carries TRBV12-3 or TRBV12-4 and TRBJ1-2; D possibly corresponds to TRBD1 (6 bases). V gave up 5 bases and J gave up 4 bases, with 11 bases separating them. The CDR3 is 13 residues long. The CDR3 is CASSEGVTYGYTF. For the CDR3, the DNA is TGTGCCAGCAGTGAGGGGGTTACCTATGGCTACACCTTC.

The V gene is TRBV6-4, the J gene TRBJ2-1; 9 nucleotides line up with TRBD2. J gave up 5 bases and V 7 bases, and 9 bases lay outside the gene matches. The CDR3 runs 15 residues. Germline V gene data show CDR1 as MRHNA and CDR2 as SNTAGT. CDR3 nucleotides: TGTGCCAGCACTAGCGGGGCCGGGGGGGACAATGAGCAGTTCTTC. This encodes CASTSGAGGDNEQFF.

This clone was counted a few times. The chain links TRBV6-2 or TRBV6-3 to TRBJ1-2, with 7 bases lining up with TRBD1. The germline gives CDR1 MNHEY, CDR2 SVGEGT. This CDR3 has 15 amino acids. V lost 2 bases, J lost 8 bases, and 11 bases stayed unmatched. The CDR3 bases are TGTGCCAGCAGTTACGGCCCGACAGGGACTAGAGGCTACACCTTC. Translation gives CASSYGPTGTRGYTF.

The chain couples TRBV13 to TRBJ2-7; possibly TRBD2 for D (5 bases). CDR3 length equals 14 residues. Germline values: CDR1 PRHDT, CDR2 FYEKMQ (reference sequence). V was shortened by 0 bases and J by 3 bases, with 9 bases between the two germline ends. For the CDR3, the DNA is TGTGCCAGCAGCTTAGGCGGAGGTTTCTACGAGCAGTACTTC. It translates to CASSLGGGFYEQYF.

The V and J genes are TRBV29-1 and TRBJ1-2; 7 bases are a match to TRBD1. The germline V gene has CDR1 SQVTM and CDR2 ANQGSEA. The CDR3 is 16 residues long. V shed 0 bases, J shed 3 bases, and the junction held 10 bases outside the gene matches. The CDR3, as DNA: TGCAGCGTTGAAGATCTCGGGCAGGGGGGAGACTATGGCTACACCTTC. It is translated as CSVEDLGQGGDYGYTF.

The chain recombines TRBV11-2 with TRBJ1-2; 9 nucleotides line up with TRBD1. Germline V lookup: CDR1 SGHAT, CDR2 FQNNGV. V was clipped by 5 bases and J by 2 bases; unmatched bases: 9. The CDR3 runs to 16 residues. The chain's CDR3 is CASSRPGQGLNYGYTF. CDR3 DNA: TGTGCCAGCAGCCGACCGGGACAGGGATTAAACTATGGCTACACCTTC.

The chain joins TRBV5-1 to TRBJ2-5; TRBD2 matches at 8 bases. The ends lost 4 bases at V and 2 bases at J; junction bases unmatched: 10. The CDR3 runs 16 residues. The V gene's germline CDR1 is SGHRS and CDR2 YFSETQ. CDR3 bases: TGCGCCAGCAGCCTACTCTCGGGGGGGAGGCAAGAGACCCAGTACTTC. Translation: CASSLLSGGRQETQYF.

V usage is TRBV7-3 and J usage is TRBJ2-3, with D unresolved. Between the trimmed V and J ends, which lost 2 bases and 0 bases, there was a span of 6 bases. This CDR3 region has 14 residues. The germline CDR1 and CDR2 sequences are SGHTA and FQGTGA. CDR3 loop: CASSLALSTDTQYF. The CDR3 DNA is TGTGCCAGCAGCTTAGCGCTAAGCACAGATACGCAGTATTTT.

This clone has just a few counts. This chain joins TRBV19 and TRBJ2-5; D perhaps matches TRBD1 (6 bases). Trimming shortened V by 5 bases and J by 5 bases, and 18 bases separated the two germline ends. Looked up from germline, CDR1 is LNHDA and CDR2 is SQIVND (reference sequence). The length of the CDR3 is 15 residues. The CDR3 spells CASSPREGHRETQYF. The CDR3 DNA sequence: TGTGCCAGTAGTCCCCGTGAGGGACACAGGGAGACCCAGTACTTC.

This CDR3 reads CASSLGGTGHSYEQYF. The CDR3 nucleotides are TGCGCCAGCAGCTTGGGTGGGACAGGGCACTCCTACGAGCAGTACTTC. V usage is TRBV5-1 and J usage is TRBJ2-7, with 9 bases matching TRBD1. The CDR3 loop spans 16 amino acids. Looked up from germline, CDR1 is SGHRS and CDR2 is YFSETQ. The V gene end was trimmed by 0 bases and the J gene end by 0 bases; junction bases not matched to a gene: 4.

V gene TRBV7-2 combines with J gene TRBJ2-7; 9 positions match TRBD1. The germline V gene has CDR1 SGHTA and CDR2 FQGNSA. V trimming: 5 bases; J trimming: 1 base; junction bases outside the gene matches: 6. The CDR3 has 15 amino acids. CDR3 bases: TGTGCCAGCAGCCTGACGGGACAGGGTTCCTACGAGCAGTACTTC. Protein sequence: CASSLTGQGSYEQYF.

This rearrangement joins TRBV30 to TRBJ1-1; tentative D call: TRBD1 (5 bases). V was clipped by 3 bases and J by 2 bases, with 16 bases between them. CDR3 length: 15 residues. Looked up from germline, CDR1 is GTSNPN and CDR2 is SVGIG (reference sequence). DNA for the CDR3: TGTGCCTGGAGAATTGCTTACGGGGGAAACACTGAAGCTTTCTTT. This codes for CAWRIAYGGNTEAFF.

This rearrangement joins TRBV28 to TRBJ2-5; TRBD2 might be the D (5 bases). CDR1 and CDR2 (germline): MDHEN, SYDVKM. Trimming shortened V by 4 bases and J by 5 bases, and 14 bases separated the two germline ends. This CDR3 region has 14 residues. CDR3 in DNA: TGTGCCAGCAGTTCCCCGGGGTCTCGGGAGACCCAGTACTTC. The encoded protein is CASSSPGSRETQYF.

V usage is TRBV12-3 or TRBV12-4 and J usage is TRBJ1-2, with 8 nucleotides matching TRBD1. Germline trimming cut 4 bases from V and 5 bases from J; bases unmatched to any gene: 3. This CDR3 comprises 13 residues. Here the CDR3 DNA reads TGTGCCAGCAGTTCGGACAGGGATTATGGCTACACCTTC. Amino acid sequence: CASSSDRDYGYTF.

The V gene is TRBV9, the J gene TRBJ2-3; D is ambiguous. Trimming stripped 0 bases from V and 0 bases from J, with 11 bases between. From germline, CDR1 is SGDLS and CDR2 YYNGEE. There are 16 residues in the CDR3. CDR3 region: CASSVVGQTSTDTQYF. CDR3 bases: TGTGCCAGCAGCGTAGTGGGCCAAACAAGCACAGATACGCAGTATTTT.

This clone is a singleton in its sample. As DNA, the CDR3 is TGTGCCTGGAGTGTACTAGGCTATGGCTACACCTTC. Its translation is CAWSVLGYGYTF. The chain links TRBV30 to TRBJ1-2; unclear D gene. Germline assignment: CDR1 GTSNPN and CDR2 SVGIG (reference sequence). The CDR3 loop spans 12 amino acids. Trimming left V 0 bases short and J 4 bases short, with 6 bases between.

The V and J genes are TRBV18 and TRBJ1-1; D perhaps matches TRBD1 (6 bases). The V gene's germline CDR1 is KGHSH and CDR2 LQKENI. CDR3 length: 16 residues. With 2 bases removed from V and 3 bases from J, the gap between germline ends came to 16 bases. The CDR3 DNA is TGTGCCAGCTCACCAGGAATGGACAGAGGGGACACTGAAGCTTTCTTT. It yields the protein CASSPGMDRGDTEAFF. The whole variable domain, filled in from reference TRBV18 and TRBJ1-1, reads NAGVMQNPRHLVRRRGQEARLRCSPMKGHSHVYWYRQLPEEGLKFMVYLQKENIIDESGMPKERFSAEFPKEGPSILRIQQVVRGDSAAYFCASSPGMDRGDTEAFFGQGTRLTVV.

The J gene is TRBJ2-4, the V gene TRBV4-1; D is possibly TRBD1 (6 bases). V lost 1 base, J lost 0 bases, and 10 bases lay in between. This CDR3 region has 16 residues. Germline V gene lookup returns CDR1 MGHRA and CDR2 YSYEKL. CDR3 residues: CASSQVWGRAKNIQYF. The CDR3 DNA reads TGCGCCAGCAGCCAAGTTTGGGGGCGAGCCAAAAACATTCAGTACTTC.

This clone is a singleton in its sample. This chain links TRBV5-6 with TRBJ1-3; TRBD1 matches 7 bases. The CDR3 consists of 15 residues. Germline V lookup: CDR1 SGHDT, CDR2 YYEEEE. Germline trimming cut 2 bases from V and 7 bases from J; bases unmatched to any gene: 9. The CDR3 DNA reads TGTGCCAGCAGCTTCTGGGGCAGGGGGAGCAACACCATATATTTT. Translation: CASSFWGRGSNTIYF.

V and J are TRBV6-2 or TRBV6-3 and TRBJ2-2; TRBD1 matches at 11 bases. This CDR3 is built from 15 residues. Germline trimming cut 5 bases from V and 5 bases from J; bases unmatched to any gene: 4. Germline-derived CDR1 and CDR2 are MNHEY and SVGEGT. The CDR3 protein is CASSDGTGGTGELFF. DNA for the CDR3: TGTGCCAGCAGTGACGGGACAGGGGGGACCGGGGAGCTGTTTTTT.

CDR3 DNA: TGTGCCAGCAGTTACCCGGGACAGATCTATGGCTACACCTTC. Translated, it gives CASSYPGQIYGYTF. The V and J genes are TRBV6-6 and TRBJ1-2; 7 bases match TRBD1. CDR3 length: 14 amino acids. Germline CDR1 MNHNY, CDR2 SVGAGI (reference sequence). Trimming took 2 bases from V and 4 from J; bases not matched to a gene: 4.

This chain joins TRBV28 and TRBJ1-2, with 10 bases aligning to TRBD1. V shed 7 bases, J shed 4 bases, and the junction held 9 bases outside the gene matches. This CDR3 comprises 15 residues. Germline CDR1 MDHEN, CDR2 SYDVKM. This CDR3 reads CASTSRDRGIYGYTF. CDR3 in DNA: TGTGCCAGCACATCCCGGGACAGGGGAATCTATGGCTACACCTTC.

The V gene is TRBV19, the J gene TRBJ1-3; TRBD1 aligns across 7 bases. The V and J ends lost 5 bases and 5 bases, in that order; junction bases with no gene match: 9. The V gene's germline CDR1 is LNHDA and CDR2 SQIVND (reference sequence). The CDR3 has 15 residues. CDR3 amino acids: CASSSQTGRRNTIYF. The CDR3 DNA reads TGTGCCAGTAGTTCTCAGACAGGGCGGCGAAACACCATATATTTT.